This TCR beta chain is drawn from a study of identical twins (dated by TCRdb to 2016 to 2017). Background for the entire study: The study deep-sequenced TCR alpha and beta repertoires from monozygotic twins, unrelated adults of various ages and cord blood to test whether fetal clonotypes persist. To rule out contamination, the twin experiments were replicated at different times with different library preparation protocols. Summary of the overall study and its limitations: Compared with coincidental sharing between unrelated individuals, an excess of low generation-probability sequences was observed among out-of-frame TCR alpha sequences shared between twins. Zero-insertion analyses could be partly confounded by invariant T cells such as MAIT and iNKT, though diverse VJ usage argued against such confounding for most clonotypes. Abundant cord blood beta clonotypes had fewer insertions, young adult naive repertoires showed a similar but weaker trend, and memory repertoires showed no such trend. Because the same donors could not be followed over many years, the conclusions relied on cross-sectional statistical analysis. Recombination models systematically underestimated out-of-frame TCR alpha sharing in monozygotic twins but agreed with sharing between unrelated individuals. Excess twin sharing in beta out-of-frame sequences was weaker because fewer shared sequences lowered the signal-to-noise ratio.

From its cysteine to its phenylalanine, the CDR3 spans 14 amino acids. The DNA shown is the 42-base CDR3, in frame from base 1. Taken from the germline V gene, the CDR1 and CDR2 loops are KGHDR and SFDVKD. Cut back by 9 bases and 1 base, the V and J ends lie 11 bases apart. Preparation of the library involved 5' RACE. The instrument given in TCRdb is Illumina HiSeq 2000. A universal primer binding site was introduced by template switching, and a unique molecular identifier was present in the final cDNA, enabling accurate counting of TCR cDNA molecules. Specific primers in the conserved constant-segment region were used to synthesize first-strand cDNA for TCR alpha and beta chains. To control for contamination, every cDNA library was double barcoded, receiving both a SMART-Mk sample barcode and Illumina barcodes. Two successive PCR steps introduced TruSeq adapter sequences along with Illumina sample barcodes. The TCR alpha and beta cDNA libraries were sequenced on the Illumina HiSeq platform using custom primers. The paper's data handling went like this. Unique molecular identifiers were extracted from raw reads with MiGEC, and CDR3 positions were determined with MiXCR. For each individual, recombination models were inferred using an EM algorithm with the repgenHMM and IGoR tools. Shared clonotype analysis was performed with the tcR package in R, normalizing sharing by the product of cloneset sizes. To study raw recombination without the effects of thymic and clonal selection, out-of-frame nonproductive sequences were analyzed. TCRdb reworked the public reads: Q25 trimming with fastp, MiXCR clone assembly, productive beta chains retained. Rows with one shared CDR3 protein collapse into an entry with the most common genes and DNA. In this record, the V and J calls reflect TCRdb's handling and not the investigators' own analysis. Present in this sample are more than 600,000 distinct CDR3 sequences, 15% to 20% of which were seen just once. The ten largest make up around 12% of the sample.

Details on this clonotype: It has no known antigen specificity. Per-nucleotide qualities are absent, and no much larger clonotype sits a single base away.

All donors were healthy Caucasians. Three pairs of female monozygotic twins, all aged roughly 18 to 29 years, were included in the twin cohort. RNA for TCR libraries was isolated from peripheral blood mononuclear cells. The same data also contributed to another study, on T cells expressing NK-cell markers. The second investigation adds: Three sorted T-cell subsets (CD3+CD56+NKG2C+, CD3+CD56+NKG2C- and CD3+CD56-NKG2C+) from several donors had their TCR beta-chain repertoires profiled. Among the eight sequenced donors, only one was HCMV-seronegative, while the other seven were HCMV-seropositive. To restrict sorting to alphabetaTCR-expressing T cells, an anti-gammadeltaTCR antibody was added in several experiments. In a handful of donors, the dominant CD3+CD56+NKG2C+ clonotypes were among the top 10 CD8+ clonotypes and accounted for about 1.0-7.0% of CD8+ T cells. Those dominant clonotypes were again the most abundant among CD3+CD56-NKG2C+ cells in a few donors, at about 28.3-60.1%. Whether the expanded NKG2C-expressing T cell clones were specific for HCMV antigens was left unclear. The study sequenced eight donors, all healthy volunteers chosen at random: three men and five women. To determine HCMV serostatus, a commercial ELISA kit was used to detect HCMV-specific IgG in serum. For about 6 donors, bulk peripheral blood T-cell repertoires were additionally sequenced from unsorted PBMC. MIGEC handled demultiplexing of the reads and grouping by UMI, while MiTCR was used to assemble and quantify clonotypes. To exclude erroneous sequences, any TCR cDNA sequence not supported by at least two reads was discarded. The tcR package was used for downstream repertoire analysis, with clonotypes matched between fractions based on CDR3 nucleotide sequence plus V segment. VDJmatch was used to annotate antigen specificity against VDJdb, with one amino acid substitution allowed in CDR3.

This receptor was taken from a woman aged 18-29 years in good health. Sequenced material: PBMCs. The sequence joins TRBV24-1 to TRBJ2-2, and the D gene may be TRBD2, 5 bases matching. The CDR3 region has the sequence CATREGLNTGELFF. The nucleotide sequence reads TGTGCCACCCGAGAAGGACTGAACACCGGGGAGCTGTTTTTT.